A selection of T cell receptor beta chains follows, all from one sample in a study of regulatory T cells in long-lasting Graves disease. TCRdb reprocessed the multiplex PCR reads with MiXCR, giving one entry per CDR3 protein. The data hold roughly 430,000 distinct CDR3 sequences, with about 17% observed a single time. In addition, the sample was reused for a study of T cells in Graves' hyperthyroidism and ophthalmopathy.

The material sequenced was peripheral blood mononuclear cells (PBMCs), taken at new diagnosis, from a patient treated with antithyroid drugs. These receptors came from a young woman with Graves disease. Both conserved end residues are part of each CDR3. The order of the fields is V gene, D gene, clone size, J gene, CDR3 DNA, CDR3 protein. D genes are given only for firm matches. Not all rows give a size; the values are once, few, many and, for expanded clones, a class.

>TRBV12-3/TRBV12-4|.|many|TRBJ1-4
TGTGCCAGCAGTTTCCACAGGACGGAACTTGAAAAACTGTTTTTT
CASSFHRTELEKLFF
>TRBV19|TRBD1|.|TRBJ2-1
TGTGCCAGCGCAAGGGGGCTAAAGCACAATGAGCAGTTCTTC
CASARGLKHNEQFF
>TRBV20-1|TRBD1|.|TRBJ2-2
TGCAGTGCTCCGACCGGGACAGGGAACACCGGGGAGCTGTTTTTT
CSAPTGTGNTGELFF
>TRBV6-1|.|.|TRBJ1-1
TGTGCCTGCGGACCCGGAGTTACTGAAGCTTTCTTT
CACGPGVTEAFF
>TRBV6-1|.|.|TRBJ1-3
TGTGCCAGCAGTGAATCGGCAGCAATCGTTGAAGGAAACACCATATATTTT
CASSESAAIVEGNTIYF
>TRBV15|.|many|TRBJ2-2
TGTGCCACCAGCGCCCAAGGGAGTATCGGGGAGCTGTTTTTT
CATSAQGSIGELFF
>TRBV6-1|.|many|TRBJ2-2
TGTGCCAGCAGCCGTAGCGGTCCGAACACCGGGGAGCTGTTTTTT
CASSRSGPNTGELFF
>TRBV3-1|.|many|TRBJ2-5
TGTGCCAGCATCCATGGGGGTCAGCAAGAGACCCAGTACTTC
CASIHGGQQETQYF
>TRBV6-1|.|many|TRBJ2-1
TGTGCCAGCAGAGCGTATAATGAGCAGTTCTTC
CASRAYNEQFF
>TRBV24-1|.|many|TRBJ2-3
TGTGCCACCAGTGATTTGGTGACCGAACGCACAGATACGCAGTATTTT
CATSDLVTERTDTQYF
>TRBV29-1|.|few|TRBJ2-3
TGCAGCGTCGGCGATTGGAGTAACACAGATACGCAGTATTTT
CSVGDWSNTDTQYF
>TRBV7-9|.|.|TRBJ2-3
TGTGCCAGCAGCGACGACCTCATCGCCACAGATACGCAGTATTTT
CASSDDLIATDTQYF
>TRBV3-1|TRBD2|many|TRBJ2-2
TGTGCCAGCCGGACTAGCGGGACGGCCGGGGAGCTGTTTTTT
CASRTSGTAGELFF
>TRBV18|.|many|TRBJ2-1
TGTGCCAGCTCACCAGGTATCGGGGGCGAGAAGCAGTTCTTC
CASSPGIGGEKQFF
>TRBV20-1|.|many|TRBJ2-1
TGCAGTGCTAGAGATCCTGAGGCTACTCGTCCTCGCAATGAGCAGTTCTTC
CSARDPEATRPRNEQFF
>TRBV20-1|.|few|TRBJ1-5
TGCAGTGCTAGAGGGATTCAACAGCCCCAGCATTTT
CSARGIQQPQHF